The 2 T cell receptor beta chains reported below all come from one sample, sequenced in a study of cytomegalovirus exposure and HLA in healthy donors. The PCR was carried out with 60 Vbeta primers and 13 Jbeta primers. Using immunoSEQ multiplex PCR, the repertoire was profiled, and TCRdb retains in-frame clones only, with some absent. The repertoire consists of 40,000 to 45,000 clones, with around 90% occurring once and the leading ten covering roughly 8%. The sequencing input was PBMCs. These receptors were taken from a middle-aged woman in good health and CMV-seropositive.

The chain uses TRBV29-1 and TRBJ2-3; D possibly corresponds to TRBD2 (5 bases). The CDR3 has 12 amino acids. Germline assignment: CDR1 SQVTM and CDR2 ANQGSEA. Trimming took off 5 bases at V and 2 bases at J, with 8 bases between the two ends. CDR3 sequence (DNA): TGCAGCGTTACCGGGGACACAGATACGCAGTATTTT. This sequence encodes CSVTGDTDTQYF.

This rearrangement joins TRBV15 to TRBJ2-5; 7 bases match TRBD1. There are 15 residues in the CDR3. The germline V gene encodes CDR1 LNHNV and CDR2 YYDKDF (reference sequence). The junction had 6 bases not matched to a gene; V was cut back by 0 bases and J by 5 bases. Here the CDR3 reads CATSRDLTGLETQYF. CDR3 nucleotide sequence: TGTGCCACCAGCAGAGATTTGACAGGGTTGGAGACCCAGTACTTC.